This T cell receptor (beta chain) was sequenced in a study of CD8 T cells in Susac syndrome. Whole-study results and caveats: Regarding the TCR sequencing and HLA analysis, the study admitted that a relatively small number of individuals were involved.

Details on this clonotype: Antigen: not known.

RNA in amounts of roughly 0.5 to 1 ug was reverse transcribed with random hexamers. Amplification of TCR beta CDR3 spanned 54 Vbeta and 13 Jbeta via immunoSEQ multiplex PCR. TCRdb reprocessed the immunoSEQ multiplex PCR reads with MiXCR, giving one entry per CDR3 protein. Of approximately 120,000 distinct CDR3 sequences in the sample, approximately 93% were seen once. Losses at the gene ends were 2 bases for V and 3 bases for J; bases not matched to a gene: 15. The CDR3 runs 19 residues. The study sequenced TCR beta in blood CD8+ and CD4+ T cells. Each multiple sclerosis control was a treatment-naive patient with relapsing-remitting disease that was either stable or active.

The chain is built from TRBV6-7 and TRBJ1-1; 10 bases are shared with TRBD1. TRBV6-7 falls under the ORF class, with uncertain function. This sequence was found in a human donor with multiple sclerosis. Input material: CD8+ T cells from PBMCs. CDR3 amino acids: CASSYEPSRDRGKHTEAFF. In DNA form, the CDR3 reads TGTGCCAGCAGTTACGAGCCATCCCGGGACAGGGGCAAACACACTGAAGCTTTCTTT.